Sequencing of this TCR beta chain was carried out in a study of PD-1 blockade in mismatch repair-deficient tumors. For this clone: What it binds is unknown.

Study findings and constraints: Rapid post-treatment expansion, then contraction, generally preceding radiologic response, marked tumor-resident clones.

The protocol was immunoSEQ multiplex PCR, while the TCRdb copy is restricted to in-frame clones and leaves out a portion. Of 9,400 or so clones listed, about 88% are singletons. As to time point: 10-day in vitro stimulation with candidate mutation-associated neoantigen peptide 1. Every patient had mismatch repair deficiency by PCR or immunohistochemistry. The TCR-sequenced patients were a few responders to pembrolizumab. About seven ELISpot-reactive neoantigen peptides each drove a roughly 9-day in vitro stimulation. This TCR came from an adult with mismatch repair-deficient cancer. The material sequenced was cells cultured in vitro, taken from a patient treated with pembrolizumab.

CDR3 loop: CASSLASGADEKLFF. CDR3 sequence (DNA): TGTGCCAGCAGCTTAGCGTCAGGGGCCGATGAAAAACTGTTTTTT. This chain links TRBV7-9 with TRBJ1-4; tentatively, D is TRBD1 (6 bases). The CDR3 is 15 residues long. Trimming pared 0 bases from V and 6 bases from J, leaving 11 bases between. Germline V gene lookup returns CDR1 SEHNR and CDR2 FQNEAQ (reference sequence).